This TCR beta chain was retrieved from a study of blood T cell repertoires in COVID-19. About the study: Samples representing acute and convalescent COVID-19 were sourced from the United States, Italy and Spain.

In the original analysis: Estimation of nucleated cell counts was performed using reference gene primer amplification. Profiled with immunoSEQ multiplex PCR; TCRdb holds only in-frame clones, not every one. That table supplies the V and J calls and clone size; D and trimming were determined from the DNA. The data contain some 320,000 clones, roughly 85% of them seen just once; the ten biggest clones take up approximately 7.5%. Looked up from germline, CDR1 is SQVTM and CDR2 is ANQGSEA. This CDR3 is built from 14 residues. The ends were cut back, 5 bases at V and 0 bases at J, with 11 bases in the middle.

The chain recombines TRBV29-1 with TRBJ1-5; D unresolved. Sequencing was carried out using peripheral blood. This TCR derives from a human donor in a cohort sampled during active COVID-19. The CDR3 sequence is CSVRGIYSNQPQHF. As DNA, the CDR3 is TGCAGCGTTCGCGGGATCTATAGCAATCAGCCCCAGCATTTT.